The 23 T cell receptor beta chains below all came from one sample that was sequenced in a study of cytomegalovirus exposure and HLA in healthy donors. Primers for the PCR totalled 60 Vbeta and 13 Jbeta. Method: immunoSEQ multiplex PCR; TCRdb's copy keeps in-frame clones and lacks some. This sample has 200,000 to 250,000 clones, with 70% to 85% found just once. The sequencing sample was made of PBMCs. The receptors here all came from a woman in her forties in good health and CMV-seronegative.

This clone was detected once. V is TRBV7-3 and J is TRBJ2-5, with D possibly being TRBD2 (5 bases). V was clipped by 1 base and J by 5 bases, with 8 bases between them. The CDR3 totals 13 residues. Germline lookup yields CDR1 SGHTA and CDR2 FQGTGA. The CDR3 sequence is CASSLNRGETQYF. DNA for the CDR3: TGTGCCAGCAGCTTAAACCGAGGGGAGACCCAGTACTTC.

This chain uses TRBV18 with TRBJ2-7, with D maybe TRBD2 (5 bases). Trimming cost V 5 bases and J 5 bases, with 13 bases left between them. The CDR3 runs 13 residues. Germline V gene sequence: CDR1 KGHSH, CDR2 LQKENI. In nucleotides, the CDR3 is TGTGCCAGCTCAAGAGATTTGGGAGACGAGCAGTACTTC. It is translated as CASSRDLGDEQYF.

The CDR3 sequence is CASSLGGGPGELFF. CDR3 DNA: TGTGCCAGCAGCCTAGGGGGGGGGCCCGGGGAGCTGTTTTTT. V and J are TRBV7-3 and TRBJ2-2, with a tentative D call TRBD2 (7 bases). The CDR3 length is 14 residues. In germline, CDR1 is SGHTA, CDR2 FQGTGA. Trimming shortened V by 5 bases and J by 6 bases, and 13 bases separated the two germline ends.

This clone was picked up a small number of times. CDR3 residues: CASRARGRTDTQYF. The DNA for the CDR3 is TGTGCCAGCAGGGCAAGAGGGAGAACAGATACGCAGTATTTT. This chain uses TRBV2 with TRBJ2-3, with D perhaps TRBD2 (5 bases). CDR3 length: 14 residues. V lost 6 bases and J 3 bases, leaving 13 bases between the germline ends. Germline CDR1 SNHLY, CDR2 FYNNEI.

The CDR3 DNA reads as TGTGCCAGCAGCGACTTCACAGGGGGGTCCTACGAGCAGTACTTC. This codes for CASSDFTGGSYEQYF. V gene TRBV7-6 combines with J gene TRBJ2-7, with 8 bases aligning to TRBD1. V trimming: 5 bases; J trimming: 1 base; junction bases outside the gene matches: 7. The CDR3 consists of 15 residues. Per germline, CDR1 SGHVS and CDR2 FNYEAQ.

The CDR3 sequence is CASSHTGLETQYF. The CDR3 DNA follows: TGCGCCAGCAGCCATACAGGGTTGGAGACCCAGTACTTC. This sequence joins TRBV5-1 and TRBJ2-5; weak D call: TRBD1 (6 bases). Germline CDR1 and CDR2: SGHRS and YFSETQ. CDR3 size: 13 residues. V was pared by 4 bases and J by 5 bases, with 12 bases between.

This rearrangement joins TRBV27 to TRBJ1-1; weak D call: TRBD1 (6 bases). V dropped 8 bases and J dropped 4 bases, with 11 bases sitting between them. CDR1 is MNHEY, CDR2 SMNVEV, per germline (reference sequence). This CDR3 comprises 12 residues. The CDR3, as DNA: TGTGCCAGCGGGAGGGGGAGCACTGAAGCTTTCTTT. This gives the protein CASGRGSTEAFF.

The rearrangement uses TRBV6-1 and TRBJ2-7; 9 bases agree with TRBD2. Trimming took 1 base from V and 2 from J; bases not matched to a gene: 6. This CDR3 has 16 amino acids. The germline gives CDR1 MNHNS, CDR2 SASEGT. The chain's CDR3 is CASSEVASGTTYEQYF. For the CDR3, the DNA is TGTGCCAGCAGTGAAGTGGCTAGCGGGACGACCTACGAGCAGTACTTC.

The sample holds one count of this clone. The rearrangement links TRBV30 to TRBJ1-5; D perhaps matches TRBD1 (5 bases). CDR1 is GTSNPN and CDR2 is SVGIG in the germline V gene (reference sequence). This CDR3 is 15 amino acids long. Trimming stripped 2 bases from V and 0 bases from J, with 11 bases between. The CDR3 reads CAWSYKGNSNQPQHF. The CDR3 DNA reads TGTGCCTGGAGTTATAAGGGGAATAGCAATCAGCCCCAGCATTTT.

This sequence joins TRBV9 and TRBJ1-1; tentatively, D is TRBD1 (5 bases). In germline, CDR1 is SGDLS, CDR2 YYNGEE. The V end lost 3 bases, the J end lost 4 bases, and 13 bases lay between the germline ends. The length of the CDR3 is 14 residues. The DNA for the CDR3 is TGTGCCAGCAGCGCCGGGGGGGAAAGCACTGAAGCTTTCTTT. Encoded protein: CASSAGGESTEAFF. The variable domain in full, with the rest retrieved from reference TRBV9 and TRBJ1-1, is DSGVTQTPKHLITATGQRVTLRCSPRSGDLSVYWYQQSLDQGLQFLIQYYNGEERAKGNILERFSAQQFPDLHSELNLSSLELGDSALYFCASSAGGESTEAFFGQGTRLTVV.

This chain links TRBV30 with TRBJ2-1, with TRBD1 identical over 12 bases. V dropped 7 bases and J dropped 8; count of bases not matched to a gene: 9. CDR3 length equals 14 residues. Per germline, CDR1 GTSNPN and CDR2 SVGIG (reference sequence). The CDR3 reads CALAGTGGWDEQFF. CDR3 bases: TGTGCCTTAGCCGGGACAGGGGGCTGGGATGAGCAGTTCTTC. The whole variable domain, filled in from reference TRBV30 and TRBJ2-1, reads SQTIHQWPATLVQPVGSPLSLECTVEGTSNPNLYWYRQAAGRGLQLLFYSVGIGQISSEVPQNLSASRPQDRQFILSSKKLLLSDSGFYLCALAGTGGWDEQFFGPGTRLTVL.

This rearrangement joins TRBV11-3 to TRBJ1-1; a weak D match, TRBD1 (5 bases). The length of the CDR3 is 14 residues. Trimming pared 0 bases from V and 9 bases from J, leaving 14 bases between. Per germline, CDR1 SGHNT and CDR2 YENEEA. CDR3 sequence reads: CASSLDQGRTKAFF. The CDR3 bases are TGTGCCAGCAGCTTAGATCAGGGTAGAACGAAAGCTTTCTTT.

The chain combines TRBV2 with TRBJ1-1, with 10 bases identical to TRBD1. The CDR3 has 13 residues. V was pared by 6 bases and J by 6 bases, with 4 bases of the junction left unmatched. Germline values: CDR1 SNHLY, CDR2 FYNNEI. CDR3 in amino acids: CASSRQGASEAFF. The DNA for the CDR3 is TGTGCCAGCAGCCGACAGGGGGCATCTGAAGCTTTCTTT.

The gene calls are TRBV7-8 and TRBJ1-5; 7 nucleotides agree with TRBD1. The CDR3 has 15 amino acids. Trimming removed 1 base from V and 5 bases from J; junction bases left unmatched: 5. Germline CDR1 is SGHVS and CDR2 is FQNEAQ. This CDR3 is CASSLEGDRYQPQHF. CDR3 DNA: TGTGCCAGCAGCTTAGAGGGGGACAGATATCAGCCCCAGCATTTT.

The CDR3 DNA follows: TGTGCCAGCAGCAAAGGAGGGGGCGCAAATGGGGCCAACGTCCTGACTTTC. Its protein product is CASSKGGGANGANVLTF. This chain joins TRBV21-1 and TRBJ2-6; the listed D gene, TRBD1, was not tested against the DNA. TRBV21-1 is designated a pseudogene. CDR3 length: 17 amino acids.

The chain couples TRBV19 to TRBJ1-6; 9 nucleotides agree with TRBD1. Germline V lookup: CDR1 LNHDA, CDR2 SQIVND (reference sequence). The CDR3 sequence is 15 residues long. The V segment lost 7 bases and the J segment 5 bases; nucleotides outside the gene matches: 6. CDR3: CASTGQGNHNSPLHF. CDR3 bases: TGTGCCAGTACCGGACAGGGGAACCATAATTCACCCCTCCACTTT. The variable domain in full, completed from reference TRBV19 and TRBJ1-6, reads DGGITQSPKYLFRKEGQNVTLSCEQNLNHDAMYWYRQDPGQGLRLIYYSQIVNDFQKGDIAEGYSVSREKKESFPLTVTSAQKNPTAFYLCASTGQGNHNSPLHFGNGTRLTVT.

The chain links TRBV15 to TRBJ1-4; no clear D. The V gene's germline CDR1 is LNHNV and CDR2 YYDKDF (reference sequence). The CDR3 loop spans 15 amino acids. Deletions cut 0 bases from V and 2 bases from J, with 7 bases between. CDR3 in DNA: TGTGCCACCAGCAGAGAACCGGGGACTAATGAAAAACTGTTTTTT. Encoded protein: CATSREPGTNEKLFF.

The chain carries TRBV9 and TRBJ1-1, with D uncertain. The CDR3 loop spans 14 amino acids. The V gene lost 2 bases and the J gene lost 4 bases, with 12 bases spanning the gap. The V gene's germline CDR1 is SGDLS and CDR2 YYNGEE. This chain's CDR3 is CASSVVDTATEAFF. The DNA for the CDR3 is TGTGCCAGCAGCGTTGTAGACACGGCCACTGAAGCTTTCTTT.

The rearrangement uses TRBV4-2 and TRBJ2-4, with 8 bases fitting TRBD2. The J segment lost 8 bases and the V segment lost 5 bases, leaving 8 bases of the junction unmatched. The CDR3 is 14 residues long. Germline CDR1 reads LGHNA; CDR2 reads YNFKEQ. This CDR3 is CASSYSGIGDIQYF. For the CDR3, the DNA is TGTGCCAGCAGCTATAGCGGGATAGGGGACATTCAGTACTTC.

This chain connects TRBV2 to TRBJ1-1; D uncertain. The length of the CDR3 is 11 residues. Trimming took 6 bases from V and 8 from J, leaving 10 bases between them. Germline V gene lookup returns CDR1 SNHLY and CDR2 FYNNEI. CDR3 nucleotide sequence: TGTGCCAGCAGGGGAGGGCAGGAAGCTTTCTTT. Protein sequence: CASRGGQEAFF. Full variable domain (missing parts from reference TRBV2 and TRBJ1-1): EPEVTQTPSHQVTQMGQEVILRCVPISNHLYFYWYRQILGQKVEFLVSFYNNEISEKSEIFDDQFSVERPDGSNFTLKIRSTKLEDSAMYFCASRGGQEAFFGQGTRLTVV.

This chain connects TRBV7-8 to TRBJ1-4; D may be TRBD1 (6 bases). There are 16 residues in the CDR3. Germline values: CDR1 SGHVS, CDR2 FQNEAQ. The germline V and J ends were trimmed by 5 bases and 6 bases, with 19 bases remaining between them. The CDR3 DNA reads TGTGCCAGCAGCCCCGACAGGAGGATCGGAGATGAAAAACTGTTTTTT. Translation: CASSPDRRIGDEKLFF.

This clone was seen a single time. The chain uses TRBV6-1 and TRBJ2-3; D remains unclear. V was clipped by 2 bases and J by 9 bases, with 12 bases between them. CDR1 is MNHNS and CDR2 is SASEGT in the germline V gene. CDR3 size: 13 residues. The CDR3 here is CASSEQTAGTQYF. CDR3 sequence (DNA): TGTGCCAGCAGTGAACAAACCGCAGGAACGCAGTATTTT.

As concerns this clone: One end of the junction is discordant with germline, which a read error may explain. CDR3 amino acids: CSARDRGESLF. The CDR3 DNA sequence: TGCAGTGCGAGGGACAGGGGAGAGTCGTTGTTT. The rearrangement joins TRBV20-1 to TRBJ1-4; 10 bases map to TRBD1. The CDR3 has 11 residues. Per the germline V gene, CDR1 is DFQATT and CDR2 is SNEGSKA (reference sequence).